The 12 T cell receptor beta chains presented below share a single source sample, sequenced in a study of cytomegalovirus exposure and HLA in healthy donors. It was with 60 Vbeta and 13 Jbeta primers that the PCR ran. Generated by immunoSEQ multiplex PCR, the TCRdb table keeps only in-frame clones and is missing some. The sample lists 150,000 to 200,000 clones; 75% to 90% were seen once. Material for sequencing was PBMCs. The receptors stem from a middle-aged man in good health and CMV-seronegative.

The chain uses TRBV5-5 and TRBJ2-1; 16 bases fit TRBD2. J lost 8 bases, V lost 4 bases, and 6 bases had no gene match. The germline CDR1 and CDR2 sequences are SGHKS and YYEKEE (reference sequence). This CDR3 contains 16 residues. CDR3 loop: CASSVGLAGGLYEQFF. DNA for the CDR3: TGTGCCAGCAGCGTGGGACTAGCGGGAGGGCTCTATGAGCAGTTCTTC.

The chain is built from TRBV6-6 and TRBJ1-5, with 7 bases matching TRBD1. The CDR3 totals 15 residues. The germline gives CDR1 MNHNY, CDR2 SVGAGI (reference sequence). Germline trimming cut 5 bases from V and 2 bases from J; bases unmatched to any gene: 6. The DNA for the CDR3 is TGTGCCAGCAGTCGACAGGGTGCGGGCAATCAGCCCCAGCATTTT. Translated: CASSRQGAGNQPQHF.

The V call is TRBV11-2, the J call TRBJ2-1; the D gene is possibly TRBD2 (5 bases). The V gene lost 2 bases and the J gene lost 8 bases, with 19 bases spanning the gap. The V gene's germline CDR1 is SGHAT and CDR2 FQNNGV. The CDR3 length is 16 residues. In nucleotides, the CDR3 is TGTGCCAGCAGCTTAAGAGGGTGGACCTCAGGTCATGAGCAGTTCTTC. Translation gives CASSLRGWTSGHEQFF.

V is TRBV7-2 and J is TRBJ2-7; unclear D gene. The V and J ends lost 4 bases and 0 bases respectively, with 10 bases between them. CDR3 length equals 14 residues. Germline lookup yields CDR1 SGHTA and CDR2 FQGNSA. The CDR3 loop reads CASSSRHSSYEQYF. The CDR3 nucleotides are TGTGCCAGCAGCTCCAGACATAGCTCCTACGAGCAGTACTTC.

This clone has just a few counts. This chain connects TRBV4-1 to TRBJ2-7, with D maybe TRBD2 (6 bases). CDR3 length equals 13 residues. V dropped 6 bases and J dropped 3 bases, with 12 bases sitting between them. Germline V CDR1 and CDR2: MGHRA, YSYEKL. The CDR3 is CASSPLAFYEQYF. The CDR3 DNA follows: TGCGCCAGCAGTCCTCTAGCGTTCTACGAGCAGTACTTC.

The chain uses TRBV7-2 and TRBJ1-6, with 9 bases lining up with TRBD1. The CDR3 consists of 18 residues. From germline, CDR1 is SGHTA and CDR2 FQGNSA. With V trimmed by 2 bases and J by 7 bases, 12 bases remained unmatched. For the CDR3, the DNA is TGTGCCAGCAGCTTATGGGATAGGGCGGACAGGGGAAATTCACCCCTCCACTTT. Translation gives CASSLWDRADRGNSPLHF.

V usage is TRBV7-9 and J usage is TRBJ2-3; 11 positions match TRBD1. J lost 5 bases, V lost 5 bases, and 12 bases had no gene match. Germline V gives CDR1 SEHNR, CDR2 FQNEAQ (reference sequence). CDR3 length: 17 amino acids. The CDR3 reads CASSAWTGGALGDTQYF. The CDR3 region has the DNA TGTGCCAGCAGCGCCTGGACAGGGGGCGCATTAGGAGATACGCAGTATTTT. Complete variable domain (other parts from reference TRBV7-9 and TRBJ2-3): DTGVSQNPRHKITKRGQNVTFRCDPISEHNRLYWYRQTLGQGPEFLTYFQNEAQLEKSRLLSDRFSAERPKGSFSTLEIQRTEQGDSAMYLCASSAWTGGALGDTQYFGPGTRLTVL.

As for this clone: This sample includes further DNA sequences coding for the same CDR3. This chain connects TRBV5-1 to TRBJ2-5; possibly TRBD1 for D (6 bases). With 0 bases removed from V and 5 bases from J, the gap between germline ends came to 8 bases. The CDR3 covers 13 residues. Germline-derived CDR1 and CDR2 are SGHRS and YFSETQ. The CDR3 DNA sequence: TGCGCCAGCAGCTTGGGTACAGGGGAGACCCAGTACTTC. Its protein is CASSLGTGETQYF.

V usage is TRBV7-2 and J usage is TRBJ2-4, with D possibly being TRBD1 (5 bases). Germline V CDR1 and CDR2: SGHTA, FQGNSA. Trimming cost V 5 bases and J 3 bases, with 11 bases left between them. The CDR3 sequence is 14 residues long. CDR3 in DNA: TGTGCCAGCAGCCCCCAGGGAATCAAAAACATTCAGTACTTC. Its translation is CASSPQGIKNIQYF.

For the CDR3, the DNA is TGCAGCGTTGAAGGCTGGGCCGGGACTAGCGGACACAATGAGCAGTTCTTC. Residues: CSVEGWAGTSGHNEQFF. J is TRBJ2-1 and V is TRBV29-1; TRBD2 matches 11 bases. The length of the CDR3 is 17 residues. Trimming removed 1 base from V and 5 bases from J; junction bases left unmatched: 10. Looked up from germline, CDR1 is SQVTM and CDR2 is ANQGSEA.

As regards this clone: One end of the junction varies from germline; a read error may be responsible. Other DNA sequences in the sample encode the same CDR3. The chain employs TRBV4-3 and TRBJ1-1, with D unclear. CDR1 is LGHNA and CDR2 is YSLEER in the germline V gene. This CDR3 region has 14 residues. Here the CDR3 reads CASSQDQANTEAFF. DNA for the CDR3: TGCGCCAGTAGCCAAGATCAGGCGAACACTGAAGCTTTCTTT.

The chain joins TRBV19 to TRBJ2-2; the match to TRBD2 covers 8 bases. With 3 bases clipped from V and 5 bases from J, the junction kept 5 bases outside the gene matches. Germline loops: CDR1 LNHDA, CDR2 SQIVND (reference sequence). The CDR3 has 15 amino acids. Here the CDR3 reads CASSIAGTRTGELFF. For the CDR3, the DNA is TGTGCCAGTAGTATCGCCGGGACTAGAACCGGGGAGCTGTTTTTT.